This paragraph covers one T cell receptor beta chain sequence. Sequencing used immunoSEQ multiplex PCR; TCRdb keeps in-frame clones, though not all of them. This repertoire shows about 32,000 clones, about 80% found once; its top ten account for nearly 3.5%. This record belongs to a study of neoadjuvant anti-PD-1 for oral cavity cancer. Study at large: Patients mostly received three to four biweekly nivolumab doses at 3 mg/kg before surgery.

Unmatched junction bases numbered 1, after V lost 6 bases and J lost 0 bases. The length of the CDR3 is 14 residues. The germline gives CDR1 MNHNS, CDR2 SASEGT. Time point denoted: after neoadjuvant nivolumab, at surgical resection. J is TRBJ2-5 and V is TRBV6-1; TRBD1 agrees at 10 bases. This receptor was identified in a person between 35 and 79 years old with oral cavity squamous cell carcinoma. The sequencing used PBMCs, collected after nivolumab (anti-PD-1) treatment. As DNA, the CDR3 is TGTGCCAGCAGGGACAGGGGGTACCAAGAGACCCAGTACTTC. Protein: CASRDRGYQETQYF.